This T cell receptor (beta chain) was captured by sequencing in a study of blood T cell repertoires in COVID-19. Trimming removed 4 bases at V and 8 bases at J, with 14 bases between. The V gene's germline CDR1 is MDHEN and CDR2 SYDVKM. The CDR3 totals 14 residues. Participant ages covered about 18 to 100 years across 24 US areas. In Cohort 3, a recovered donor had either two negative PCRs, clearance, or symptom resolution. Per the original data handling: Amplified reference gene primers provided the basis for estimating nucleated cell counts. TCRdb keeps only in-frame clones here, not all; method: immunoSEQ multiplex PCR. V, J and clone size reflect that table, while D and trimming were determined from the DNA. The profile shows about 470,000 clones, roughly 87% of them singletons.

The sample consisted of PBMCs or T cells enriched from blood (not recorded which). This chain connects TRBV28 to TRBJ1-4, with a possible D match to TRBD1 (6 bases). This clonotype was sampled from a woman between 18 and 29 years old who had recovered from COVID-19. The CDR3 coding sequence is TGTGCCAGCAGTTCGGACAGCCGACCCGAAAAACTGTTTTTT. This sequence encodes CASSSDSRPEKLFF.